This T cell receptor beta chain was recorded in a study of response to subunit inactivated influenza vaccine. Study results and limitations: Researchers suggested that each seasonal influenza vaccination recruits few new T cells.

About this clonotype itself: Antigen: not known.

TCRdb called the RT-PCR reads again in MiXCR, with one record for every CDR3 protein. This table has about 240,000 distinct CDR3 sequences, 12% appearing once. CDR3 length equals 13 residues. Germline-derived CDR1 and CDR2 are SGHNT and YENEEA. With V trimmed by 6 bases and J by 5 bases, 5 bases remained unmatched. The chain couples TRBV11-3 to TRBJ2-5; 8 positions match TRBD1. This specimen consisted of non-naive T cells sorted from PBMCs, obtained 14 to 15 days before vaccination. This clonotype originated in a man aged 50 to 59 who received an inactivated influenza vaccine. The CDR3 reads CASSSGGAETQYF. The CDR3 nucleotides read TGTGCCAGCAGTTCAGGGGGCGCGGAGACCCAGTACTTC.